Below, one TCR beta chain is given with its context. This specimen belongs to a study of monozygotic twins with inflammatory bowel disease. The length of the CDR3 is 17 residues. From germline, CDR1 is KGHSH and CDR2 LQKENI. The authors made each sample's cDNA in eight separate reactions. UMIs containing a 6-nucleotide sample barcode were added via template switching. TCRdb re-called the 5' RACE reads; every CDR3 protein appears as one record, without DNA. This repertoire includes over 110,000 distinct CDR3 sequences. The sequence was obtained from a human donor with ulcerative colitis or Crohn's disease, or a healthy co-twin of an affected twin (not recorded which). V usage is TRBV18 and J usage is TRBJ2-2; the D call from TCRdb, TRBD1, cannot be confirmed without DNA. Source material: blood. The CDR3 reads CASSPRQGTANTGELFF.